The sequence of this TCR beta chain was determined in a study of blood T cell repertoires in COVID-19. Libraries were prepared by immunoSEQ multiplex PCR; TCRdb keeps only in-frame clonotypes and omits some of them. Of about 290,000 clones listed, 89% are singletons. V lost 2 bases and J 7 bases, leaving 17 bases between the germline ends. Germline V gives CDR1 SEHNR, CDR2 FQNEAQ (reference sequence). The length of the CDR3 is 15 residues. V and J are TRBV7-9 and TRBJ1-2; tentative D call: TRBD1 (5 bases). This receptor was identified in a woman between 25 and 40 years old with COVID-19, enrolled during active disease. The sample consisted of peripheral blood. CDR3 in DNA: TGTGCCAGCAGCTTATCGGAGACAGACCTGGGTGGCTACACCTTC. Translation: CASSLSETDLGGYTF.